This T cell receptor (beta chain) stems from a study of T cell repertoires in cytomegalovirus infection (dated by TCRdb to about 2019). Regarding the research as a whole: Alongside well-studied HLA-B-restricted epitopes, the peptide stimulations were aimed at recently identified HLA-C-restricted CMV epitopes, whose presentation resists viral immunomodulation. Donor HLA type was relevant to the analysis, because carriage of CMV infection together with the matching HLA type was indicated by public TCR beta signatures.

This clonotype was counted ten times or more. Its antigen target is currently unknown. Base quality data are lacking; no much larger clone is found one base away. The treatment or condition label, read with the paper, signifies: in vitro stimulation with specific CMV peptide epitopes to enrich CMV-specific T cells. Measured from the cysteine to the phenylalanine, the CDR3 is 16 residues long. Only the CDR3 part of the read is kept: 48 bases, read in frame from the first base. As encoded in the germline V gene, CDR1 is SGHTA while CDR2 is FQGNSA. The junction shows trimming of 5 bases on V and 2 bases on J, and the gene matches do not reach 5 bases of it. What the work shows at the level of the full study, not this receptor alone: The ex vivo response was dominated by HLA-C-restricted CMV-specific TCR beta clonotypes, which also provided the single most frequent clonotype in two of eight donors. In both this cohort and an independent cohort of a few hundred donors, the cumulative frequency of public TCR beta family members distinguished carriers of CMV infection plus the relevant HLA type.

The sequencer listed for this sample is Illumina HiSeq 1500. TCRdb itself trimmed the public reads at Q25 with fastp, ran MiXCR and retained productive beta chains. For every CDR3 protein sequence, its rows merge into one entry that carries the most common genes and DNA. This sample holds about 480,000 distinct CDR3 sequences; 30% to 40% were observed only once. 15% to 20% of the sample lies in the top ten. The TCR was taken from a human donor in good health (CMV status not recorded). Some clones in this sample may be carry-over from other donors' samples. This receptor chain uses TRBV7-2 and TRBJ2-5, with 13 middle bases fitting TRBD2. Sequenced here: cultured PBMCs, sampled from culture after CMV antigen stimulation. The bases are TGTGCCAGCAGCCTGGGACTAGCGGGGAGTCAAGAGACCCAGTACTTC. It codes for CASSLGLAGSQETQYF.